The sample holds a few counts of the clone carrying this T cell receptor (beta chain). Other DNA sequences from this sample encode an identical CDR3 as well. The CDR3 sequence is 12 residues long. V was pared by 5 bases and J by 3 bases, with 8 bases between. CDR1 and CDR2 from the germline V gene are GTSNPN and SVGIG (reference sequence). The entry originates in a study of shared clonotypes between healthy human individuals. Clones were sequenced by immunoSEQ multiplex PCR, and TCRdb holds only the in-frame ones, with some missing. This sample has about 1.1 million clones; approximately 75% occur once, and the top ten carry 0.89%.

The specimen was memory CD4+ T cells from PBMCs. Noted subset: CD45RA-negative fraction. The V gene is TRBV30, the J gene TRBJ1-5, with TRBD1 as a possible D gene (5 bases). The source of this sequence is a man aged 18-30 years in good health. Some clones in this sample may be carry-over from other donors' samples. CDR3 loop: CAWGGANQPQHF. DNA of the CDR3: TGTGCCTGGGGAGGGGCCAATCAGCCCCAGCATTTT.